This record covers a single TCR beta chain. Antigen unknown. The missing CDR3 end, 3 residues past where the read stops, is filled in from the germline J gene. The sample's treatment: autologous CTL019 cells: CD19 CAR with 4-1BB and CD3 zeta domains. A CD19 CAR with TCR zeta and 4-1BB domains was used. T cells for CTL019 manufacturing were collected from peripheral blood by leukapheresis. This record belongs to a study of TET2 disruption in CD19-targeted CAR T cells. The CDR3 loop spans 16 amino acids. The J segment lost 0 bases and the V segment lost 7 bases, leaving 7 bases of the junction unmatched. TCRdb's table, derived via immunoSEQ multiplex PCR, lists solely in-frame clones and lacks some. The sample features approximately 27,000 clones, with less than 2% in its top ten.

The chain carries TRBV12-3 or TRBV12-4 and TRBJ1-3; 9 nucleotides agree with TRBD1. This TCR was sampled from a man in his 70s with chronic lymphocytic leukemia. The specimen comprised CD8- CAR+ T cells sorted from cultured blood T cells, sampled for CD19 CAR T cell therapy. Subset specified: CD8-negative CAR-positive T cells from the infusion product. The CDR3 bases that were read are TGTGCCAGCACCCTACAGGGGGCCCTCTCTGGAAACACC. It codes for CASTLQGALSGNT. The whole CDR3 region reads CASTLQGALSGNTIYF.